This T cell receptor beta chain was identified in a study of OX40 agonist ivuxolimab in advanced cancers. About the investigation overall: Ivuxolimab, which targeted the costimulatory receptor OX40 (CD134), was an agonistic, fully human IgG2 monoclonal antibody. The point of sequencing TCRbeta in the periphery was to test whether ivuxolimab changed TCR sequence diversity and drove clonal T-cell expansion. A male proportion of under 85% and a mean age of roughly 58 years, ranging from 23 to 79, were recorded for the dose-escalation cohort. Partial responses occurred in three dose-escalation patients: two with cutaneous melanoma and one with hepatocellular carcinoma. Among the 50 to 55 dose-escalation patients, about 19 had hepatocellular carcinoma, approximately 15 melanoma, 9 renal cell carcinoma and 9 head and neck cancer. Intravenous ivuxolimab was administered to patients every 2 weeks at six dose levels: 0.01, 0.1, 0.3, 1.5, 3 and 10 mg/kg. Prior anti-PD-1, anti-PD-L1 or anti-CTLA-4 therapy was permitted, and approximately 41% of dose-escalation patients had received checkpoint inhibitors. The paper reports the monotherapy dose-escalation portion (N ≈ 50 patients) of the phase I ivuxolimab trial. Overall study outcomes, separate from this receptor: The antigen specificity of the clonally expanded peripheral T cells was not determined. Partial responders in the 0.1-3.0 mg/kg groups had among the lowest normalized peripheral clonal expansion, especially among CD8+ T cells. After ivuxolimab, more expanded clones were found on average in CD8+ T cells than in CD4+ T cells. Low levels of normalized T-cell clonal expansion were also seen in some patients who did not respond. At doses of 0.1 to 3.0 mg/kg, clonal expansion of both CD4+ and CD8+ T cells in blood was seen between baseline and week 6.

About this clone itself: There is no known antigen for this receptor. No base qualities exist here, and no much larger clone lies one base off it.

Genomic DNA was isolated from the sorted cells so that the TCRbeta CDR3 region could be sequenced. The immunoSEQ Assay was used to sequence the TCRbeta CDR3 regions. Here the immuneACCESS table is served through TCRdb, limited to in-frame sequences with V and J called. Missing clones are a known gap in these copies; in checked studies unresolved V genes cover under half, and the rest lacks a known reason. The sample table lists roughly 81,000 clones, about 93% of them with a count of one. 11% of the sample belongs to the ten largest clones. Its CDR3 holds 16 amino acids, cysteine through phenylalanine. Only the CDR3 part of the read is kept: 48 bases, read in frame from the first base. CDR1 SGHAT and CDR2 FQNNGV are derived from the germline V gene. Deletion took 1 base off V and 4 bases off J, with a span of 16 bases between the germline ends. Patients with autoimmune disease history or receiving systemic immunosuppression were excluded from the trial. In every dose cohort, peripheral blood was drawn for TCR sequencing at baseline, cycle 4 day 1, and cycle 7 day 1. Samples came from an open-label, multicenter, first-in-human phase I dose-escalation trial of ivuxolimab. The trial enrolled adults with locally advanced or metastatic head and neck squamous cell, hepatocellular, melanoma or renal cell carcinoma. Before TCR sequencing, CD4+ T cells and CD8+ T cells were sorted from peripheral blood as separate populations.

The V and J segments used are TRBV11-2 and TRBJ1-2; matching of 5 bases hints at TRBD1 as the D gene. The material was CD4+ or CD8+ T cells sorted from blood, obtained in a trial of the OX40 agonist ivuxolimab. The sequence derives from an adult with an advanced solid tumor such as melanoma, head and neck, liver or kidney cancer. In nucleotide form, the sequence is TGTGCCAGCAGCTTAGTAGCTTTGGGGGGAAGCTATGGCTACACCTTC. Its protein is CASSLVALGGSYGYTF.